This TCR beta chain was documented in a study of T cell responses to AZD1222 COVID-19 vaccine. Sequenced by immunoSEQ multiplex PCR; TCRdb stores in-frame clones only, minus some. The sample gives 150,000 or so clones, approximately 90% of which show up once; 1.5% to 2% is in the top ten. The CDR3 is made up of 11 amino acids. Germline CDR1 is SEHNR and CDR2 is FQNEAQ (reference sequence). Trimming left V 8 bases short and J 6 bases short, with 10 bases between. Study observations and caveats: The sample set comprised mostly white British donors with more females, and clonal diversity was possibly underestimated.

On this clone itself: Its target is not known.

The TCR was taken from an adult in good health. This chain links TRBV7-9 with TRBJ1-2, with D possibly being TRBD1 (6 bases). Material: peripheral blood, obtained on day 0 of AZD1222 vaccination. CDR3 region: CASSRTDGYTF. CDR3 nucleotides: TGTGCCAGCTCCAGGACAGATGGCTACACCTTC. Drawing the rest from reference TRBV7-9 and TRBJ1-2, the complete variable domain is DTGVSQNPRHKITKRGQNVTFRCDPISEHNRLYWYRQTLGQGPEFLTYFQNEAQLEKSRLLSDRFSAERPKGSFSTLEIQRTEQGDSAMYLCASSRTDGYTFGSGTRLTVV.